One sample yielded the 5 T cell receptor beta chains listed below, sequenced in a study of post-analysis software for immune sequencing data. TCR beta libraries were prepared from cDNA with unique molecular identifiers. TCRdb itself ran the PCR reads through MiXCR, one entry per CDR3 protein. The sample contains about 460,000 distinct CDR3 sequences, nearly 45% of which appear only once. Study-wide findings and caveats: With TRBV5-6, TRBV5-1 and TRBV20-1 included, 5 or 6 TRBV segments were more frequent in patients than in controls.

These TCRs are of unknown antigen specificity. Sequencing input: blood. The receptors originated from a girl under 18 with multiple sclerosis.

V and J are TRBV5-1 and TRBJ2-1; D not resolved. This CDR3 has 14 residues. CDR1 is SGHRS, CDR2 YFSETQ, per germline. Trimming removed 0 bases at V and 7 bases at J, with 11 bases between. As DNA, the CDR3 is TGCGCCAGCAGCTTGGCGGGTATCATAAATGAGCAGTTCTTC. Amino acids: CASSLAGIINEQFF.

This clonotype was seen only a few times. The gene calls are TRBV7-6 and TRBJ2-7; D may be TRBD2 (6 bases). Trimming shortened V by 1 base and J by 0 bases, and 7 bases separated the two germline ends. This CDR3 has 14 residues. The germline gives CDR1 SGHVS, CDR2 FNYEAQ. CDR3 DNA: TGTGCCAGCAGCTTAGGGGAGGACTCCTACGAGCAGTACTTC. This codes for CASSLGEDSYEQYF.

This sequence joins TRBV7-6 and TRBJ2-1; 8 bases fit TRBD2. This CDR3 has 16 amino acids. Trimming cost V 5 bases and J 8 bases; bases outside gene matches: 14. Germline V lookup: CDR1 SGHVS, CDR2 FNYEAQ. CDR3 sequence (DNA): TGTGCCAGCAGCCCGGGGGGGACCCTCCCAGGGGATGAGCAGTTCTTC. This encodes CASSPGGTLPGDEQFF.

This clonotype was observed a handful of times. This sequence joins TRBV3-1 and TRBJ2-4, with a weak D call TRBD2 (6 bases). Germline V gene data show CDR1 as LGHDT and CDR2 as YNNKEL (reference sequence). The CDR3 is made up of 13 amino acids. Deletions cut 8 bases from V and 6 bases from J, with 14 bases between. The CDR3 protein is CASPGGPVNIQYF. Here the CDR3 DNA reads TGTGCCAGCCCAGGAGGGCCGGTAAACATTCAGTACTTC. Drawing the rest from reference TRBV3-1 and TRBJ2-4, the complete variable domain is DTAVSQTPKYLVTQMGNDKSIKCEQNLGHDTMYWYKQDSKKFLKIMFSYNNKELIINETVPNRFSPKSPDKAHLNLHINSLELGDSAVYFCASPGGPVNIQYFGAGTRLSVL.

The chain employs TRBV25-1 and TRBJ2-1; 7 nucleotides match TRBD1. Per the germline V gene, CDR1 is MGHDK and CDR2 is SYGVNS. The ends lost 1 base at V and 13 bases at J; junction bases unmatched: 4. This CDR3 is 12 amino acids long. The CDR3, as DNA: TGTGCCAGCAGTGAATCGGGACAGCCCCAGTTCTTC. It translates to CASSESGQPQFF.